Listed below are T cell receptor beta chains from one sample, sequenced in a study of T cell responses to AZD1222 COVID-19 vaccine. Generated by immunoSEQ multiplex PCR, the TCRdb table keeps only in-frame clones and is missing some. The sample includes 160,000 or so clones, over 80% seen only once; the top ten take under 2.5%. The sample here was peripheral blood, taken on day 0 of AZD1222 vaccination. These receptors all come from an adult in good health. Both conserved end residues are part of each CDR3. A D gene is named only where the DNA matches it firmly. Where a row states a size, it is once, few, many or the class of an expanded clone; other rows omit it.

clone size | D gene | J gene | V gene | CDR3 DNA | CDR3 protein
NA | NA | TRBJ1-5 | TRBV21-1 | TGTGCCAGCAGCAACCGTGAGGAACAGGGGAAACCCGGCAATCAGCCCCAGCATTTT | CASSNREEQGKPGNQPQHF
NA | NA | TRBJ1-3 | TRBV19 | TGTGCCAGTAGCTTGGCAAGGACGGCCTCTGGAAACACCATATATTTT | CASSLARTASGNTIYF
NA | NA | TRBJ1-4 | TRBV7-9 | TGTGCCAGCAGCTTAGGGCCCTCGGCACCTAATGAAAAACTGTTTTTT | CASSLGPSAPNEKLFF
NA | TRBD1 | TRBJ1-5 | TRBV7-2 | TGTGCCAGCAGCTCCTCCGTTCTAGACAGGGACCGCAATCAGCCCCAGCATTTT | CASSSSVLDRDRNQPQHF
NA | NA | TRBJ2-3 | TRBV6-5 | TGTGCCAGCAGTCCCCTCCGGGGCACCACAGATACGCAGTATTTT | CASSPLRGTTDTQYF
few | NA | TRBJ1-3 | TRBV28 | TGTGCCAGCAGAACGGGAGGGTTTCGAAACACCATATATTTT | CASRTGGFRNTIYF
NA | TRBD1 | TRBJ1-1 | TRBV28 | TGTGCCAGCAGTGACACGACAGGGAAGGGCACTGAAGCTTTCTTT | CASSDTTGKGTEAFF
NA | NA | TRBJ2-7 | TRBV10-1 | TGCGCCACCTACGAGCAGTACTTC | CATYEQYF
NA | NA | TRBJ1-2 | TRBV3-1/TRBV3-2 | TGTGCCAGCAGCCTCCGGGACGCCAAGAACTATGGCTACACCTTC | CASSLRDAKNYGYTF
NA | TRBD1 | TRBJ2-5 | TRBV27 | TGTGCCAGCAGTTTGAGGGACAGCCCCGTTGAGACCCAGTACTTC | CASSLRDSPVETQYF
NA | TRBD1 | TRBJ1-6 | TRBV30 | TGTGCCTGGAGGAAACAGGGGAACGCGCAGGGTTCACCCCTCCACTTT | CAWRKQGNAQGSPLHF
NA | TRBD1 | TRBJ1-1 | TRBV5-1 | TGCGCCAGCAGCCCGCAGGGGGCCACTGAAGCTTTCTTT | CASSPQGATEAFF
NA | TRBD1 | TRBJ2-1 | TRBV24-1 | TGTGCCACCAGTGATTCGGACAGGGAGCAGTTCTTC | CATSDSDREQFF
NA | TRBD1 | TRBJ2-3 | TRBV18 | TGTGCCAGCTCACCACAGGGGGCGAATACAGATACGCAGTATTTT | CASSPQGANTDTQYF
NA | TRBD1 | TRBJ2-2 | TRBV11-3 | TGTGCCAGCAGCTTAGGCCGGGACAGGGATAAGGCCGGGGAGCTGTTTTTT | CASSLGRDRDKAGELFF
NA | NA | TRBJ2-2 | TRBV11-2 | TGTGCCAGCACCCGAGCCCCGATGCGACGGTCGAACACCGGGGAGCTGTTTTTT | CASTRAPMRRSNTGELFF
NA | TRBD2 | TRBJ2-5 | TRBV30 | TGTGCCTGGAGTTTAGGGGCAAGACTAGCGGGACAAGAGACCCAGTACTTC | CAWSLGARLAGQETQYF
NA | NA | TRBJ2-4 | TRBV30 | TGTGCCTGGAGTCTGGGGACAACACAAGCCAAAAACATTCAGTACTTC | CAWSLGTTQAKNIQYF
NA | NA | TRBJ1-5 | TRBV10-2 | TGCGCCAGCAGTTCCGGGACACCGTCCGGGGGCAATCAGCCCCAGCATTTT | CASSSGTPSGGNQPQHF
few | NA | TRBJ1-3 | TRBV19 | TGTGCCAGTAGTATTTCAGGACTCTCTGGAAACACCATATATTTT | CASSISGLSGNTIYF
NA | TRBD2 | TRBJ2-3 | TRBV6-2/TRBV6-3 | TGTGCCAGCAGTAAAGCCCGGGGAGCGGGAGGAGATACGCAGTATTTT | CASSKARGAGGDTQYF
NA | NA | TRBJ2-5 | TRBV5-1 | TGCGCCAGCAGCTTGGAAGTTGAAGAGACCCAGTACTTC | CASSLEVEETQYF
NA | NA | TRBJ1-5 | TRBV10-3 | TGTGCCATCACGCCAGGGCCTGACAATCAGCCCCAGCATTTT | CAITPGPDNQPQHF
NA | NA | TRBJ2-1 | TRBV6-5 | TGTGCCAGCAGTTACAGTCGGGGGCACAATGAGCAGTTCTTC | CASSYSRGHNEQFF
NA | TRBD1 | TRBJ2-1 | TRBV18 | TGTGCCAGCTCACCTGGGACAGGGGGTACGAATGAGCAGTTCTTC | CASSPGTGGTNEQFF
few | TRBD1 | TRBJ1-5 | TRBV19 | TGTGCCAGTAGCGGGGGACAGGGGGCGCGGGGCAATCAGCCCCAGCATTTT | CASSGGQGARGNQPQHF
NA | NA | TRBJ1-1 | TRBV19 | TGTGCCAGTAGTATACAGGGGTCCATGAACACTGAAGCTTTCTTT | CASSIQGSMNTEAFF
NA | NA | TRBJ1-2 | TRBV19 | TGTGCCAGTAGTACCCACAGGGTCGGGGATAACTATGGCTACACCTTC | CASSTHRVGDNYGYTF
NA | NA | TRBJ2-7 | TRBV27 | TGTGCCAGCAGTCCGGGGACTGTAACCTACGAGCAGTACTTC | CASSPGTVTYEQYF
NA | TRBD1 | TRBJ2-1 | TRBV2 | TGTGCCAGCAGCGGGACAGGCGACAAATACAATGAGCAGTTCTTC | CASSGTGDKYNEQFF
NA | NA | TRBJ1-3 | TRBV6-1 | TGTGCCAGCATTAACTACTCTGGAAACACCATATATTTT | CASINYSGNTIYF
NA | NA | TRBJ1-1 | TRBV7-2 | TGTGCCAGCAGCTTAGGAGGGGTAGTCACTGAAGCTTTCTTT | CASSLGGVVTEAFF
NA | NA | TRBJ1-1 | TRBV5-4 | TGTGCCAGCAGCATTGGCCAGGGCCGGGGGATTACTGAAGCTTTCTTT | CASSIGQGRGITEAFF
NA | NA | TRBJ1-6 | TRBV6-2/TRBV6-3 | TGTGCCAGCAGTTACAGCGCTGTTCCGACAGGCAACACACCTAATTCACCCCTCCACTTT | CASSYSAVPTGNTPNSPLHF
NA | NA | TRBJ1-6 | TRBV27 | TGTGCCAGCAGCCAGGGTTGGTCACCCCTCCACTTT | CASSQGWSPLHF
NA | NA | TRBJ1-3 | TRBV28 | TGTGCCAGCAGTTCCCCCAGGTTATCTGGAAACACCATATATTTT | CASSSPRLSGNTIYF
NA | NA | TRBJ2-5 | TRBV5-5 | TGTGCCAGCAGCCCTAGGGCAGGGGCGCAGACCCAGTACTTC | CASSPRAGAQTQYF
once | TRBD1 | TRBJ2-5 | TRBV3-1/TRBV3-2 | TGTGCCAGCAGCCAAGGGGCTCACCAGGGGGCCCAGTACTTC | CASSQGAHQGAQYF
NA | NA | TRBJ2-7 | TRBV3-1/TRBV3-2 | TGTGCCAGCAGCCAATTCTACGAGCAGTACTTC | CASSQFYEQYF
NA | TRBD1 | TRBJ1-2 | TRBV10-3 | TGTGCCATCAGCTCACAGGGGACGCCTAACTATGGCTACACCTTC | CAISSQGTPNYGYTF
NA | NA | TRBJ1-2 | TRBV27 | TGTGCCAGCAGTTTCTCCGGGACGGCGCCCTATGGCTACACCTTC | CASSFSGTAPYGYTF
NA | NA | TRBJ1-1 | TRBV3-1/TRBV3-2 | TGTGCCAGCAGCCCCGGGGAGGGGAAAGCTTTCTTT | CASSPGEGKAFF
NA | NA | TRBJ1-1 | TRBV2 | TGTGCCAGCTCTAATGGGGGGTACACTGAAGCTTTCTTT | CASSNGGYTEAFF
NA | NA | TRBJ2-7 | TRBV10-3 | TGTGCCATCAGTGAGCCCACTGACCCCTACGAGCAGTACTTC | CAISEPTDPYEQYF
once | NA | TRBJ2-3 | TRBV4-3 | TGCGCCAGCAGCCAAGATGATGCAGATACGCAGTATTTT | CASSQDDADTQYF